Below are 24 T cell receptor beta chains sequenced from a single sample in a study of tumor and adjacent non-tumor tissue in lung cancer. TCRbeta libraries were built with three rounds of nested PCR, modified from ARM-PCR. TCRdb used MiXCR to reprocess the multiplex PCR reads, holding one entry per CDR3 protein. There are about 110,000 distinct CDR3 sequences in the sample; 60% to 80% occur only once, and under 20% lies in the top ten. The template was RNA from unsorted bulk tissue. More than 3 cm separated this lung sample from the edge of the tumor. Sequencing input: distant non-tumor lung tissue. Receptors were obtained from a man aged 55 to 70 with non-small cell lung cancer.

This clonotype appeared many times. The gene calls are TRBV30 and TRBJ1-2, with D perhaps TRBD1 (5 bases). Germline V CDR1 and CDR2: GTSNPN, SVGIG (reference sequence). This CDR3 contains 13 residues. V shed 4 bases and J shed 8 bases, with 17 bases lying between them. The CDR3, as DNA: TGTGCCTGGACCATTCCGGCAGGGAACGGCTACACCTTC. Protein: CAWTIPAGNGYTF. The entire variable domain, with the rest obtained from reference TRBV30 and TRBJ1-2, is as follows: SQTIHQWPATLVQPVGSPLSLECTVEGTSNPNLYWYRQAAGRGLQLLFYSVGIGQISSEVPQNLSASRPQDRQFILSSKKLLLSDSGFYLCAWTIPAGNGYTFGSGTRLTVV.

This clonotype was detected ten times or more. V usage is TRBV10-2 and J usage is TRBJ2-3; weak D call: TRBD1 (5 bases). The CDR3 loop spans 15 amino acids. Per the germline V gene, CDR1 is WSHSY and CDR2 is SAAADI. V gave up 9 bases and J gave up 4 bases, with 20 bases separating them. CDR3 bases: TGCGCCAGTCAGGATCAGGGCTTTTCCCCAGATACGCAGTATTTT. As protein: CASQDQGFSPDTQYF.

There are many counts of this clonotype. This chain uses TRBV29-1 with TRBJ1-2, with D unresolved. This CDR3 has 16 residues. Looked up from germline, CDR1 is SQVTM and CDR2 is ANQGSEA. Trimming removed 0 bases at V and 0 bases at J, with 14 bases between. CDR3 loop: CSVEDRGLGANYGYTF. In DNA, the CDR3 is TGCAGCGTTGAAGATCGAGGTCTTGGAGCTAACTATGGCTACACCTTC.

About this clonotype: A much larger clone sits a single nucleotide away, making a read error possible. V usage is TRBV29-1 and J usage is TRBJ2-3; TRBD2 matches at 7 bases. Germline V gene sequence: CDR1 SQVTM, CDR2 ANQGSEA. This CDR3 is 14 amino acids long. The CDR3 loop is CSAGGSSASGTQCF. The CDR3, as DNA: TGCAGCGCGGGGGGTTCTAGTGCCTCAGGTACGCAGTGTTTT.

On this clonotype: One base away lies a much larger clone, so this may be a sequencing read error. The chain employs TRBV12-3 or TRBV12-4 and TRBJ2-5, with D possibly being TRBD2 (5 bases). V lost 5 bases and J lost 1, with 11 bases in between. The CDR3 covers 14 residues. CDR3: CASSRLSSQETQYF. The CDR3, as DNA: TGTGCCAGCAGTCGACTATCTTCCCAAGAGACCCAGTACTTC.

The J gene is TRBJ2-3, the V gene TRBV25-1, with D possibly TRBD2 on 6 matching bases. CDR1 and CDR2 (germline): MGHDK, SYGVNS. There are 16 residues in the CDR3. Trimming shortened V by 6 bases and J by 3 bases, and 19 bases separated the two germline ends. The CDR3 is CASRGWGGRQTDTQYF. CDR3 DNA: TGTGCCAGCAGAGGGTGGGGAGGACGGCAAACAGATACGCAGTATTTT.

The CDR3 sequence: CASSMVRLAVVDEQFF. The CDR3 coding sequence is TGTGCCAGTAGTATGGTCCGACTAGCGGTAGTCGATGAGCAGTTCTTC. V is TRBV19 and J is TRBJ2-1, with TRBD2 matching over 9 bases. Per germline, CDR1 LNHDA and CDR2 SQIVND (reference sequence). This CDR3 contains 16 residues. With V trimmed by 3 bases and J by 8 bases, 11 bases remained unmatched.

As to this clonotype: At one boundary the junction diverges from the germline segment, which might be a read error. CDR3 in DNA: TGTACCAGCTCAATAGGGGATGGACTCCTCCACTTT. Its protein product is CTSSIGDGLLHF. V gene TRBV6-1 combines with J gene TRBJ1-6, with D possibly being TRBD1 (5 bases). There are 12 residues in the CDR3. Germline CDR1 and CDR2: MNHNS and SASEGT.

This clonotype was detected only once. The rearrangement joins TRBV28 to TRBJ1-2; TRBD1 matches at 7 bases. The junction had 11 bases not matched to a gene; V was cut back by 9 bases and J by 7 bases. The CDR3 runs to 13 residues. Germline CDR1 MDHEN, CDR2 SYDVKM. The CDR3 loop reads CASVTRTGFGYTF. The CDR3 region has the DNA TGTGCCAGTGTGACCAGGACAGGTTTTGGCTACACCTTC.

Details on this clonotype: The CDR3 ends on some other residue instead of the conserved phenylalanine or tryptophan, so this is likely a read error. The chain joins TRBV5-1 to TRBJ2-3; D ambiguous. This CDR3 has 15 residues. The V gene's germline CDR1 is SGHRS and CDR2 YFSETQ. Trimming shortened V by 0 bases and J by 2 bases, and 10 bases separated the two germline ends. Written as DNA, the CDR3 is TGCGCCAGCAGCTTGGCCGGAAGAGACACAGATACGCAGTATTCT. This encodes CASSLAGRDTDTQYS.

V is TRBV28 and J is TRBJ2-1; 7 bases map to TRBD2. There are 15 residues in the CDR3. Trimming cost V 8 bases and J 7 bases; bases outside gene matches: 14. The germline CDR1 and CDR2 sequences are MDHEN and SYDVKM. In DNA, the CDR3 is TGTGCCAGCCGTTGGGGGGGAGGGCTTACTAATGAGCAGTTCTTC. Its translation is CASRWGGGLTNEQFF.

As concerns this clonotype: A much more abundant neighbour one base away suggests this may be a read error. This sequence joins TRBV10-3 and TRBJ1-1; D gene unclear. Germline loops: CDR1 ENHRY, CDR2 SYGVKD. Trimming stripped 7 bases from V and 2 bases from J, with 5 bases between. The CDR3 contains 11 residues. The CDR3 here is CAIISNTEAFF. CDR3 coding DNA: TGTGCCATCATCTCAAACACTGAAGCTTTCTTT.

Points on this clonotype: A read error may explain this, as a much larger clone is one base away. The V and J genes are TRBV6-5 and TRBJ1-1; D might be TRBD1 (5 bases). Germline CDR1 reads MNHEY; CDR2 reads SVGAGI. The CDR3 runs to 14 residues. The CDR3 region is CVSSVIQVSTEAFF. The DNA of the CDR3 is TGTGTCAGCAGTGTGATACAGGTATCTACTGAAGCTTTCTTT.

Details on this clonotype: The junction shows a germline mismatch at one end, possibly a read error. The J gene is TRBJ2-1, the V gene TRBV10-3; TRBD1 aligns across 8 bases. This CDR3 comprises 14 residues. Germline CDR1 ENHRY, CDR2 SYGVKD. DNA for the CDR3: TGTGCCATCATCCCGGAACAGGGGGGCAATGTGCAGTTCTTC. As protein: CAIIPEQGGNVQFF.

This clonotype was counted at least ten times. V and J are TRBV6-2 or TRBV6-3 and TRBJ1-1, with D perhaps TRBD1 (5 bases). CDR3 size: 14 residues. Germline V gene data show CDR1 as MNHEY and CDR2 as SVGEGT. V lost 7 bases and J lost 5, with 17 bases in between. For the CDR3, the DNA is TGTGCCAGCATTAGTAGGGGCAGAAGAACTGAAGCTTTCTTT. Amino acid sequence: CASISRGRRTEAFF.

The chain has TRBV6-5 and TRBJ2-1; no clear D gene. The CDR3 sequence is 13 residues long. Germline lookup yields CDR1 MNHEY and CDR2 SVGAGI. V was trimmed by 8 bases and J by 10 bases, leaving 18 bases between them. The CDR3: CASSRVLILEQFF. CDR3 in DNA: TGTGCCAGCTCAAGAGTACTAATCCTCGAGCAGTTCTTC.

This chain uses TRBV12-3 or TRBV12-4 with TRBJ2-1; the D is unclear. Trimming shortened V by 7 bases and J by 6 bases, and 19 bases separated the two germline ends. The CDR3 contains 15 residues. The CDR3 region is CASTEYSGFSNEQFF. The DNA of the CDR3 is TGTGCCAGCACCGAATACAGTGGATTCTCCAATGAGCAGTTCTTC.

Worth noting for this clonotype: Since no conserved phenylalanine or tryptophan closes the CDR3, a read error is the likely cause. The chain carries TRBV6-5 and TRBJ1-1; D is ambiguous. Germline assignment: CDR1 MNHEY and CDR2 SVGAGI. There are 14 residues in the CDR3. The germline V and J ends were trimmed by 4 bases and 3 bases, with 12 bases remaining between them. For the CDR3, the DNA is TGTGCCAGCAGTTTGAGTCTGGGATACACTGAAGCTTTCTTA. Its protein is CASSLSLGYTEAFL.

On this clonotype itself: Possible read error: a much larger clone is one base away. The CDR3 sequence: CASTSTVGNSPLHF. The CDR3 DNA is TGTGCCAGCACCTCAACAGTGGGAAATTCACCCCTCCACTTT. The J gene is TRBJ1-6, the V gene TRBV12-3 or TRBV12-4; D is uncertain. V lost 7 bases, J lost 7 bases, and 14 bases lay in between. This CDR3 has 14 amino acids.

Points on this clonotype: Compared with germline, one end of the junction differs, possibly owing to a read error. The rearrangement links TRBV12-3 or TRBV12-4 to TRBJ2-2; tentative D call: TRBD2 (5 bases). The CDR3 sequence is 13 residues long. The CDR3 nucleotides read TGTGCCAGCAGTTTACCAGAAGCCGGGGAGCTGCTTTTT. Translating it yields CASSLPEAGELLF.

This clonotype was seen repeatedly, ten times or more. CDR3 in amino acids: CASGVTLGLMDYEQYF. CDR3 coding DNA: TGTGCCAGCGGAGTTACCTTGGGTCTCATGGACTACGAGCAGTACTTC. This chain uses TRBV6-2 or TRBV6-3 with TRBJ2-7, with D uncertain. The germline V and J ends were trimmed by 8 bases and 3 bases, with 23 bases remaining between them. The V gene's germline CDR1 is MNHEY and CDR2 SVGEGT. There are 16 residues in the CDR3.

Concerning this clonotype itself: A clone one base away is much larger, so this may be a read error. The gene calls are TRBV5-6 and TRBJ2-5; D perhaps matches TRBD1 (6 bases). Germline CDR1 is SGHDT and CDR2 is YYEEEE. This CDR3 is built from 15 residues. The CDR3 DNA reads TGTACCAGCAGCCCCCCCCGGGACAACCAAGAGACCCAGTACTTC. This gives the protein CTSSPPRDNQETQYF.

A note on this clonotype: One base away lies a much larger clone, so this may be a sequencing read error. The chain couples TRBV7-8 to TRBJ2-7; D is possibly TRBD1 (5 bases). Germline V gene sequence: CDR1 SGHVS, CDR2 FQNEAQ. The CDR3 has 14 residues. The CDR3 DNA follows: TGTGCCAGCAACTTAAGTGCAGGGCTCTACGAGCAGTACTTC. It encodes CASNLSAGLYEQYF. The full variable domain, rest sourced from reference TRBV7-8 and TRBJ2-7, is GAGVSQSPRYKVAKRGQDVALRCDPISGHVSLFWYQQALGQGPEFLTYFQNEAQLDKSGLPSDRFFAERPEGSVSTLKIQRTQQEDSAVYLCASNLSAGLYEQYFGPGTRLTVT.

The chain joins TRBV30 to TRBJ1-5; TRBD1 is a possible D gene (5 bases). The CDR3 consists of 15 residues. The ends were cut back, 1 base at V and 0 bases at J, with 10 bases in the middle. Germline CDR1 and CDR2: GTSNPN and SVGIG (reference sequence). The CDR3 DNA reads as TGTGCCTGGAGTGAAGGGACCAATAGCAATCAGCCCCAGCATTTT. Its translation is CAWSEGTNSNQPQHF.